This section outlines one T cell receptor (beta chain) sequence together with its context. This record comes from a study of OX40 agonist ivuxolimab in advanced cancers. About the study: Ivuxolimab, an agonist antibody against OX40 (CD134), was given to patients.

The CDR3 consists of 14 residues. TCRdb's copy holds only in-frame clones and misses some; the assay was immunoSEQ multiplex PCR. The table records 50,000 to 55,000 clones, 84% of them present only once. V gene TRBV21-1 combines with J gene TRBJ2-1. TRBV21-1 is a pseudogene segment. The sequence came from an adult with an advanced solid tumor such as melanoma, head and neck, liver or kidney cancer. Sample: CD4+ or CD8+ T cells sorted from blood, taken in a trial of the OX40 agonist ivuxolimab. The chain's CDR3 is CASSKARALGEQFF. The DNA for the CDR3 is TGTGCCAGCAGCAAAGCTCGGGCGTTGGGTGAGCAGTTCTTC.